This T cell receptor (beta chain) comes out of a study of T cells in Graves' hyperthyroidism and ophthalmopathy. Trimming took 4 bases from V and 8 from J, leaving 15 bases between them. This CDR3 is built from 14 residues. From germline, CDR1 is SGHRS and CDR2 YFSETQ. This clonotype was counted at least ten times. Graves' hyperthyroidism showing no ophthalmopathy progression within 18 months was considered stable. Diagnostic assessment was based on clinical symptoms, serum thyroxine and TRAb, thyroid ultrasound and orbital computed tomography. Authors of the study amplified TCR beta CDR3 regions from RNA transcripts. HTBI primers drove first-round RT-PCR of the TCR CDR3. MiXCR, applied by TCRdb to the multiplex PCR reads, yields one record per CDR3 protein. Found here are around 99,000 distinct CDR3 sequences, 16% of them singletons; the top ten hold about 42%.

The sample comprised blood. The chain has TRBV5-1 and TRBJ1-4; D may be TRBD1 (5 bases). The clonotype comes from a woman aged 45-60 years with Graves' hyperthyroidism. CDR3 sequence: CASSVGTPGEKLFF. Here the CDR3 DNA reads TGCGCCAGCAGCGTCGGGACTCCCGGCGAAAAACTGTTTTTT.